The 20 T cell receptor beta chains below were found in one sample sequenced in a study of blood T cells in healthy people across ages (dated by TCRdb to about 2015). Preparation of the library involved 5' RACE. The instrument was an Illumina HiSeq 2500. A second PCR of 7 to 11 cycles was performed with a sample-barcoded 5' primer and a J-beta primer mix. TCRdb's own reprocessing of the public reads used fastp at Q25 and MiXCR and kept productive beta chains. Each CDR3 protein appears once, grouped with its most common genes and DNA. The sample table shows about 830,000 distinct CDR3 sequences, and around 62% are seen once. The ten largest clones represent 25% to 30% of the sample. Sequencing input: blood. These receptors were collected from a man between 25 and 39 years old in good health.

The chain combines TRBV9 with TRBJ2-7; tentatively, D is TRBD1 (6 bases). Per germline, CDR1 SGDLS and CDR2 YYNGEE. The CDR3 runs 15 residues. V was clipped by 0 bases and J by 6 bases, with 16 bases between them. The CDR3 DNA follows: TGTGCCAGCAGCGTAGGAGCCAGGGGTCAATCCGAGCAGTACTTC. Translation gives CASSVGARGQSEQYF.

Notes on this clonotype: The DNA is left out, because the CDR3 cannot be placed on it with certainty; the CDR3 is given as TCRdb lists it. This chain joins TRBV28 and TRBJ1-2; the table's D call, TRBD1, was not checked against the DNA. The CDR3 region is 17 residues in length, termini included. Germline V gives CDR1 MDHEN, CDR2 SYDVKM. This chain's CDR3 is CASSLVGGGAWVRDYIF.

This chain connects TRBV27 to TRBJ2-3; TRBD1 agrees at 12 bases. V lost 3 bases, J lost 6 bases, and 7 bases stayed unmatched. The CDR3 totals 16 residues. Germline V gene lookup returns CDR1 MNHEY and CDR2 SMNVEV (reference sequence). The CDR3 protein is CASSFAGTGGRDTQYF. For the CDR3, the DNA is TGTGCCAGCAGTTTCGCCGGGACAGGGGGCAGGGATACGCAGTATTTT.

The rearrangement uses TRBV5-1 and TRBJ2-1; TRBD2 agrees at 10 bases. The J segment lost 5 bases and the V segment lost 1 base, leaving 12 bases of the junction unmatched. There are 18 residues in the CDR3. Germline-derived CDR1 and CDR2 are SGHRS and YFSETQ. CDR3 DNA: TGCGCCAGCAGCTTGTGGCCAGCCGGGACTAGCGAAAACAATGAGCAGTTCTTC. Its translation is CASSLWPAGTSENNEQFF.

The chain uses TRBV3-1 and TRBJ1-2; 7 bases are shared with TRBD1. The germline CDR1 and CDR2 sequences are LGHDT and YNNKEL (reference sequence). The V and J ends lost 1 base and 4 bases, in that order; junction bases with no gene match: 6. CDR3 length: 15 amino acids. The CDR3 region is CASSQAFQGGYGYTF. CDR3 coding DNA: TGTGCCAGCAGCCAAGCGTTCCAGGGGGGCTATGGCTACACCTTC.

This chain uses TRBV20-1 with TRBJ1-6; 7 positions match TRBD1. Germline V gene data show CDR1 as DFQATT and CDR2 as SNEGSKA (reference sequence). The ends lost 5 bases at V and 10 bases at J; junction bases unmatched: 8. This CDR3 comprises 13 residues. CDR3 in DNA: TGCAGTGCTTGGCGGACAGGCGAGTCACCCCTCCACTTT. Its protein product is CSAWRTGESPLHF.

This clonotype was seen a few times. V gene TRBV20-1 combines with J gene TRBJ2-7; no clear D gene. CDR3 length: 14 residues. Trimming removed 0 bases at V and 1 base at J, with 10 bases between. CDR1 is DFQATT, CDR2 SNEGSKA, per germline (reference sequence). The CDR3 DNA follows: TGCAGTGCTAGAGATGTGCAATTTTCCTACGAGCAGTACTTC. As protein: CSARDVQFSYEQYF.

This CDR3 is CASSWGGSTASGTDTQYF. CDR3 coding DNA: TGCGCCAGCAGCTGGGGTGGTAGCACTGCCTCTGGCACAGATACGCAGTATTTT. This chain links TRBV5-1 with TRBJ2-3, with D hard to call. The ends were cut back, 3 bases at V and 1 base at J, with 21 bases in the middle. Per germline, CDR1 SGHRS and CDR2 YFSETQ. The CDR3 length is 18 residues. Full variable domain (outside the CDR3, taken from reference TRBV5-1 and TRBJ2-3): KAGVTQTPRYLIKTRGQQVTLSCSPISGHRSVSWYQQTPGQGLQFLFEYFSETQRNKGNFPGRFSGRQFSNSRSEMNVSTLELGDSALYLCASSWGGSTASGTDTQYFGPGTRLTVL.

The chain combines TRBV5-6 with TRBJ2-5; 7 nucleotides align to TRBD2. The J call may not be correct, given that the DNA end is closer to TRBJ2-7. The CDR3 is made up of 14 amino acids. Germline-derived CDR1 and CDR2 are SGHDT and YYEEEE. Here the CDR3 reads CASSLLASSREQYF. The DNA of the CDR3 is TGTGCCAGCAGCTTACTAGCGTCCTCCCGCGAGCAGTACTTC.

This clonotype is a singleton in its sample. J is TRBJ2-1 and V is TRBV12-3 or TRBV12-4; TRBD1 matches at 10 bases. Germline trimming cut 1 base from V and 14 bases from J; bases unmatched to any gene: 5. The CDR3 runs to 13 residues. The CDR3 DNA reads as TGTGCCAGCAGTTTAGATGGGACAGGGGAAGAGTTCTTC. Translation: CASSLDGTGEEFF.

The CDR3 coding sequence is TGTGCCAGCAGCATAGCGGGGGGGTCGCAAGAGACCCAGTACTTC. Its translation: CASSIAGGSQETQYF. The chain has TRBV7-3 and TRBJ2-5; 11 nucleotides agree with TRBD2. The CDR3 sequence is 15 residues long. Germline V gene data show CDR1 as SGHTA and CDR2 as FQGTGA. Unmatched junction bases numbered 4, after V lost 5 bases and J lost 2 bases.

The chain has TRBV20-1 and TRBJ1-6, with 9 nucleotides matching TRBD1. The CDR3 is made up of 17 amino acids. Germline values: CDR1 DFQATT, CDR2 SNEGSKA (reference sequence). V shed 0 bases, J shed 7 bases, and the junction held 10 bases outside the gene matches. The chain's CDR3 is CSARDHLRTGANSPLHF. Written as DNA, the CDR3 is TGCAGTGCTAGAGATCATTTGAGGACAGGGGCGAATTCACCCCTCCACTTT.

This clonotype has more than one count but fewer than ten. Here the CDR3 DNA reads TGTGCCAGCGACCCCGCGACAGGGAGCAACAATGAGCAGTTCTTC. Protein sequence: CASDPATGSNNEQFF. The chain couples TRBV6-1 to TRBJ2-1; 7 positions match TRBD1. The V gene end was trimmed by 8 bases and the J gene end by 5 bases; junction bases not matched to a gene: 12. The CDR3 covers 15 residues. CDR1 and CDR2 from the germline V gene are MNHNS and SASEGT.

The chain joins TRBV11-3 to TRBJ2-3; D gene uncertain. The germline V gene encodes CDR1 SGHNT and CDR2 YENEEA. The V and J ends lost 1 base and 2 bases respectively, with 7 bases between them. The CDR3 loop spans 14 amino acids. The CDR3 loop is CASSLGEITDTQYF. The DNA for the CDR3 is TGTGCCAGCAGCTTAGGGGAAATCACAGATACGCAGTATTTT.

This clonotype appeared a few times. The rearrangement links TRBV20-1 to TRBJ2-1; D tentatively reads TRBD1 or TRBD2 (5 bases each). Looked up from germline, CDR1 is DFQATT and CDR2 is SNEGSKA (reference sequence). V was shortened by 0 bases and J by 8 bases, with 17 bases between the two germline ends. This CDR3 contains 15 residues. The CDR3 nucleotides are TGCAGTGCTAGAGATTCGGGACGCCAAGCGGATGAGCAGTTCTTC. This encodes CSARDSGRQADEQFF.

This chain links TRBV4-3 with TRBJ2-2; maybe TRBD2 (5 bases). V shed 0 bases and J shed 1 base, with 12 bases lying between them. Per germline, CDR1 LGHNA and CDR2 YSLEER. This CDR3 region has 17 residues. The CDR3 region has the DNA TGCGCCAGCAGCCAAGATATGAGCGGATTGAACACCGGGGAGCTGTTTTTT. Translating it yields CASSQDMSGLNTGELFF.

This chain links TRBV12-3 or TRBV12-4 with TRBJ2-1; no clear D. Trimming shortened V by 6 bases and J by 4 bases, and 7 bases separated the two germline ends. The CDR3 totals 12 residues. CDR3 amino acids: CASRVSYNEQFF. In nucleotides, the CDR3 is TGTGCCAGCAGAGTCAGTTACAATGAGCAGTTCTTC.

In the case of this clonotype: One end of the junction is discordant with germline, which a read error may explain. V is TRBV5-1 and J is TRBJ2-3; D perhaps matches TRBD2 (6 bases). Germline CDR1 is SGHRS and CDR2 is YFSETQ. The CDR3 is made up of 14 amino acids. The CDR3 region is CASSLSTSTDTRYF. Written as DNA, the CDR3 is TGCGCCAGCAGCTTATCAACTAGCACAGATACGCGGTATTTT.

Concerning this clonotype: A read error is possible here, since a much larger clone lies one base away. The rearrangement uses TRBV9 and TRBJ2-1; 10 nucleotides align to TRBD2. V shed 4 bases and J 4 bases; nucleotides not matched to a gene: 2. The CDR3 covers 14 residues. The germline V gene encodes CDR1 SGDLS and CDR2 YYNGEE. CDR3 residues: CASSNSGGYNEQFF. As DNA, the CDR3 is TGTGCCAGCAGCAATAGCGGGGGGTACAATGAGCAGTTCTTC.

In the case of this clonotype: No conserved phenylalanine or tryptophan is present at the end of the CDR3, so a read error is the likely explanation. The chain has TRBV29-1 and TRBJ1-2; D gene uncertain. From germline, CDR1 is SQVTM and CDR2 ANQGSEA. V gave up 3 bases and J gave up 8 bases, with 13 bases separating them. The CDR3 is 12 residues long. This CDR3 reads CSVELPLGGYTV. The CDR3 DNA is TGCAGCGTTGAGCTCCCATTGGGGGGCTACACCGTC.